This T cell receptor (beta chain) was captured by sequencing in a study of blood T cell repertoires in COVID-19. In the study's own analysis: Researchers report that nucleated cell counts were estimated from reference gene primer amplification. Sequenced by immunoSEQ multiplex PCR; TCRdb stores in-frame clones only, minus some. V and J calls and clone size are as listed in that table; D and trimming were resolved from the DNA. The sample holds 200,000 to 300,000 clones, almost 85% seen once. Trimming removed 3 bases from V and 0 bases from J, with 6 bases in between. The CDR3 totals 14 residues. CDR1 and CDR2 (germline): KGHSH, LQKENI.

The chain links TRBV18 to TRBJ2-1; D is ambiguous. The sample taken for sequencing was peripheral blood. The clonotype originates from a man aged 45-65 years with COVID-19, enrolled during active disease. The CDR3 DNA reads as TGTGCCAGCTCACCCTCTAGCTCCTACAATGAGCAGTTCTTC. This translates into CASSPSSSYNEQFF. Supplemented by reference TRBV18 and TRBJ2-1, the full variable domain reads NAGVMQNPRHLVRRRGQEARLRCSPMKGHSHVYWYRQLPEEGLKFMVYLQKENIIDESGMPKERFSAEFPKEGPSILRIQQVVRGDSAAYFCASSPSSSYNEQFFGPGTRLTVL.